This T cell receptor beta chain emerged from a study of blood T cell repertoires in COVID-19. TCRdb's copy holds only in-frame clones and misses some; the assay was immunoSEQ multiplex PCR. There are about 400,000 clones in the sample; approximately 88% occur only once, and roughly 2% lies in the top ten. Those enrolled, adults aged 18 to 89 years, came from about two dozen US areas. Per the germline V gene, CDR1 is GTSNPN and CDR2 is SVGIG (reference sequence). The CDR3 extends over 14 amino acids. V lost 3 bases, J lost 5 bases, and 4 bases stayed unmatched. V usage is TRBV30 and J usage is TRBJ2-5; the match to TRBD1 covers 12 bases. Input material: PBMCs or T cells enriched from blood (not recorded which). The clonotype originates from a middle-aged woman with acute COVID-19. The DNA for the CDR3 is TGTGCCTGGAGCGGGGACAGGGGGCTTGAGACCCAGTACTTC. Translating it yields CAWSGDRGLETQYF.